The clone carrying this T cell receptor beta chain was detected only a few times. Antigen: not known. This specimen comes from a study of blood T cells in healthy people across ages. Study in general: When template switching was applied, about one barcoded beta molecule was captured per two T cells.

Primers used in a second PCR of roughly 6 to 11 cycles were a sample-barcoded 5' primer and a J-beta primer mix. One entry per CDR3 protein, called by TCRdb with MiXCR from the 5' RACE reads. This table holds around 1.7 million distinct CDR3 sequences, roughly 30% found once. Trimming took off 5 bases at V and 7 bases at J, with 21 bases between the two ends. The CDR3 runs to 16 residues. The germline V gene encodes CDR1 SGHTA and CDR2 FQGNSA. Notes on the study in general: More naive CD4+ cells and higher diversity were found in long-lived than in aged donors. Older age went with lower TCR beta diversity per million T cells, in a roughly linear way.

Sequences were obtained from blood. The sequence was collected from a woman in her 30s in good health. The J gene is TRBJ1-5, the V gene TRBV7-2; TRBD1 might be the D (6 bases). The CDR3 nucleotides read TGTGCCAGCAGCCTCGGCTCAGGGGCGGTTGGCCAGCCCCAGCATTTT. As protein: CASSLGSGAVGQPQHF.